The entry below describes one T cell receptor beta chain. As yet, its antigen is unknown. This specimen comes from a study of cytomegalovirus exposure and HLA in healthy donors. Study findings and constraints: Rare sequences made up most TCRs, while some public TCRs were found in many donors. Reportedly, cytomegalovirus status was diagnosed with high sensitivity and specificity. Equally common other TCR beta chains were less clonally expanded than HLA-associated ones, a later analysis found.

Germline CDR1 and CDR2: SGHVS and FNYEAQ. The CDR3 consists of 15 residues. J lost 6 bases, V lost 5 bases, and 8 bases had no gene match. PCR was performed using 60 Vbeta and 13 Jbeta primers. Assay: immunoSEQ multiplex PCR; the TCRdb copy retains only in-frame clones and omits some. The sample holds 150,000 or so clones, approximately 80% seen once. The clonotype comes from a male donor in good health and CMV-seronegative. V gene TRBV7-6 combines with J gene TRBJ2-1, with TRBD1 identical over 9 bases. Material for sequencing was PBMCs. CDR3 amino acids: CASSKSGQGTNEQFF. CDR3 in DNA: TGTGCCAGCAGCAAATCGGGACAGGGCACCAATGAGCAGTTCTTC.